The 22 T cell receptor beta chains below come from one sample, sequenced in a study of post-analysis software for immune sequencing data. Their antigen targets remain unknown. Study-level findings and limits: Patients carried roughly 5 TRBV segments more frequently than controls did, and TRBV5-6, TRBV5-1 and TRBV20-1 were among them.

Each TCR beta cDNA library carried unique molecular identifiers. TCRdb redid the calling of the PCR reads with MiXCR, one entry per CDR3 protein. The sample holds hundreds of thousands of distinct CDR3 sequences, roughly 50% seen once. Sample: blood. The source is a girl aged 10-17 years with multiple sclerosis.

The genes are TRBV5-6 and TRBJ2-1, with 9 bases identical to TRBD2. This CDR3 is 18 amino acids long. The J segment lost 3 bases and the V segment lost 2 bases, leaving 12 bases of the junction unmatched. Germline values: CDR1 SGHDT, CDR2 YYEEEE. The CDR3 sequence is CASSFSLWASGVYNEQFF. CDR3 sequence (DNA): TGTGCCAGCAGCTTCTCTCTTTGGGCTAGCGGGGTCTACAATGAGCAGTTCTTC.

This sequence joins TRBV6-1 and TRBJ1-1; the D is unclear. The V gene's germline CDR1 is MNHNS and CDR2 SASEGT. The CDR3 contains 12 residues. V was shortened by 3 bases and J by 7 bases, with 9 bases between the two germline ends. CDR3 loop: CASSEGDYEAFF. As DNA, the CDR3 is TGTGCCAGCAGTGAGGGCGACTATGAAGCTTTCTTT.

This chain's CDR3 is CATTGTKADQPQHF. CDR3 coding DNA: TGTGCCACTACCGGGACAAAGGCCGATCAGCCCCAGCATTTT. The chain carries TRBV10-3 and TRBJ1-5; a weak D match, TRBD1 (6 bases). V was trimmed by 10 bases and J by 5 bases, leaving 18 bases between them. The germline gives CDR1 ENHRY, CDR2 SYGVKD. The CDR3 sequence is 14 residues long.

This clonotype was found many times. This chain connects TRBV20-1 to TRBJ2-5, with 9 positions matching TRBD2. The CDR3 consists of 14 residues. With V trimmed by 6 bases and J by 4 bases, 9 bases remained unmatched. CDR1 and CDR2 (germline): DFQATT, SNEGSKA (reference sequence). The CDR3 sequence: CSAQTSGGGETQYF. In nucleotides, the CDR3 is TGCAGTGCCCAGACTAGCGGAGGCGGAGAGACCCAGTACTTC.

This sequence joins TRBV29-1 and TRBJ2-3, with 14 nucleotides matching TRBD2. The germline V gene has CDR1 SQVTM and CDR2 ANQGSEA. This CDR3 has 19 residues. V was pared by 3 bases and J by 5 bases, with 16 bases of the junction left unmatched. DNA of the CDR3: TGCAGCGTTGAGGTCCGTTCCGCGACTAGCGGGGGGGCCCTAGATACGCAGTATTTT. This translates into CSVEVRSATSGGALDTQYF.

The chain combines TRBV15 with TRBJ2-7; 8 bases are shared with TRBD1. CDR3 size: 16 residues. V dropped 5 bases and J dropped 2; count of bases not matched to a gene: 11. Germline loops: CDR1 LNHNV, CDR2 YYDKDF (reference sequence). The CDR3 coding sequence is TGTGCCACCAGCTCAGCCTGGGCGACAGGGGCCTACGAGCAGTACTTC. Translated: CATSSAWATGAYEQYF.

V is TRBV7-9 and J is TRBJ1-2; 8 bases fit TRBD1. Trimming removed 1 base from V and 5 bases from J; junction bases left unmatched: 12. The germline gives CDR1 SEHNR, CDR2 FQNEAQ (reference sequence). The CDR3 runs to 17 residues. DNA for the CDR3: TGTGCCAGCAGCTTAGAGGGGAGGACAGGGCTCCCTTATGGCTACACCTTC. It specifies CASSLEGRTGLPYGYTF. The whole variable domain, remainder taken from reference TRBV7-9 and TRBJ1-2, is DTGVSQNPRHKITKRGQNVTFRCDPISEHNRLYWYRQTLGQGPEFLTYFQNEAQLEKSRLLSDRFSAERPKGSFSTLEIQRTEQGDSAMYLCASSLEGRTGLPYGYTFGSGTRLTVV.

V and J are TRBV25-1 and TRBJ1-1; TRBD1 matches 7 bases. The J segment lost 4 bases and the V segment lost 6 bases, leaving 5 bases of the junction unmatched. There are 13 residues in the CDR3. Looked up from germline, CDR1 is MGHDK and CDR2 is SYGVNS. In DNA, the CDR3 is TGTGCCAGCAGAGCCGCAGGGGGCACTGAAGCTTTCTTT. Its translation: CASRAAGGTEAFF.

CDR3 nucleotides: TGTGCCAGCAGCAAAGATAGGGGTCCCCTTTTCTCCTACGAGCAGTACTTC. Amino acids: CASSKDRGPLFSYEQYF. V gene TRBV21-1 combines with J gene TRBJ2-7; the table gives TRBD1 as D, unverified against the DNA. TRBV21-1 is designated a pseudogene. The CDR3 loop spans 17 amino acids.

This clonotype was seen a few times. The chain joins TRBV6-6 to TRBJ2-7, with 10 bases identical to TRBD2. V gave up 9 bases and J gave up 2 bases; unmatched junction bases: 7. The CDR3 is 14 residues long. Germline lookup yields CDR1 MNHNY and CDR2 SVGAGI (reference sequence). This chain's CDR3 is CASSSGRVTYEQYF. The CDR3 DNA reads as TGTGCCAGTTCTAGCGGGAGAGTCACCTACGAGCAGTACTTC.

The J gene is TRBJ1-2, the V gene TRBV30; possible D gene TRBD1, 6 bases. With 7 bases removed from V and 6 bases from J, the gap between germline ends came to 21 bases. Germline values: CDR1 GTSNPN, CDR2 SVGIG (reference sequence). This CDR3 is built from 14 residues. CDR3 DNA: TGTGCCTCCCTCCGGGCAGGGGATAAGGATGGCTACACCTTC. Translation: CASLRAGDKDGYTF. Variable domain in full (rest from reference TRBV30 and TRBJ1-2): SQTIHQWPATLVQPVGSPLSLECTVEGTSNPNLYWYRQAAGRGLQLLFYSVGIGQISSEVPQNLSASRPQDRQFILSSKKLLLSDSGFYLCASLRAGDKDGYTFGSGTRLTVV.

This chain connects TRBV19 to TRBJ2-3; D uncertain. The ends were cut back, 4 bases at V and 2 bases at J, with 10 bases in the middle. The CDR3 contains 14 residues. Germline V gene lookup returns CDR1 LNHDA and CDR2 SQIVND (reference sequence). For the CDR3, the DNA is TGTGCCAGTAGTAGTGACCTACCCACAGATACGCAGTATTTT. Protein: CASSSDLPTDTQYF.

Comments on this clonotype: One end of the junction does not line up with germline, which may come from a read error. This chain joins TRBV7-9 and TRBJ1-2; a possible D gene is TRBD1 (5 bases). The CDR3 has 14 residues. CDR1 SEHNR and CDR2 FQNEAQ come from the germline V gene (reference sequence). This CDR3 reads CAGSLRDGFYGYTF. The CDR3 bases are TGTGCCGGCAGCTTACGGGACGGATTCTATGGCTACACCTTC.

This clonotype came up a few times. V gene TRBV20-1 combines with J gene TRBJ2-5; 8 bases fit TRBD2. The V segment lost 6 bases and the J segment 3 bases; nucleotides outside the gene matches: 6. The CDR3 sequence is 13 residues long. CDR1 and CDR2 (germline): DFQATT, SNEGSKA (reference sequence). DNA for the CDR3: TGCAGTGCCACACAGGGACTAGAAGAGACCCAGTACTTC. Amino acids: CSATQGLEETQYF.

There are a few counts of this clonotype. The V call is TRBV29-1, the J call TRBJ2-5, with D perhaps TRBD1 (6 bases). Germline CDR1 reads SQVTM; CDR2 reads ANQGSEA. The V end was cut by 6 bases, the J end by 5 bases, with 19 bases between. The CDR3 runs 14 residues. The CDR3 bases are TGCAGCGTCGTACCTAAACAGGGAGCGGAGACCCAGTACTTC. This translates into CSVVPKQGAETQYF.

The chain recombines TRBV5-1 with TRBJ2-1, with 8 bases aligning to TRBD2. V dropped 7 bases and J dropped 7; count of bases not matched to a gene: 16. Germline-derived CDR1 and CDR2 are SGHRS and YFSETQ. There are 16 residues in the CDR3. CDR3 nucleotides: TGCGCCAGCTCGACATATTTCGGGACTAGAAATAATGAGCAGTTCTTC. This codes for CASSTYFGTRNNEQFF.

This chain joins TRBV12-3 or TRBV12-4 and TRBJ2-1, with D uncertain. V was pared by 1 base and J by 0 bases, with 10 bases between. The CDR3 is made up of 16 amino acids. The CDR3 region is CASSLERPPSYNEQFF. In DNA form, the CDR3 reads TGTGCCAGCAGTTTAGAGCGACCCCCCTCCTACAATGAGCAGTTCTTC.

This clonotype showed up just a few times. The V and J genes are TRBV5-1 and TRBJ2-6; 11 bases align to TRBD1. The CDR3 has 18 residues. Unmatched junction bases numbered 5, after V lost 0 bases and J lost 3 bases. CDR1 is SGHRS and CDR2 is YFSETQ in the germline V gene. The CDR3 DNA sequence: TGCGCCAGCAGCTTGGTAGGACAGGGGGCGCGTGGGGCCAACGTCCTGACTTTC. Translating gives CASSLVGQGARGANVLTF.

This rearrangement joins TRBV7-9 to TRBJ2-3, with a possible D match to TRBD1 (5 bases). Trimming left V 5 bases short and J 0 bases short, with 15 bases between. Germline assignment: CDR1 SEHNR and CDR2 FQNEAQ (reference sequence). CDR3 length: 16 residues. DNA of the CDR3: TGTGCCAGCAGCCAGGGCTACCGATTTAGCACAGATACGCAGTATTTT. It specifies CASSQGYRFSTDTQYF.

This chain connects TRBV9 to TRBJ1-4, with D possibly being TRBD1 (5 bases). Germline assignment: CDR1 SGDLS and CDR2 YYNGEE. V was shortened by 0 bases and J by 10 bases, with 19 bases between the two germline ends. This CDR3 is 16 amino acids long. The CDR3 DNA reads TGTGCCAGCAGCGTAGAAGGCGCGGGGGATGGCGGAAAACTGTTTTTT. Encoded protein: CASSVEGAGDGGKLFF.

The chain carries TRBV3-1 and TRBJ2-3, with TRBD2 matching 9 bases. Germline V gene sequence: CDR1 LGHDT, CDR2 YNNKEL (reference sequence). Trimming cost V 3 bases and J 2 bases; bases outside gene matches: 3. The CDR3 runs to 15 residues. This CDR3 reads CASSQGLAPTDTQYF. CDR3 bases: TGTGCCAGCAGCCAGGGACTAGCCCCCACAGATACGCAGTATTTT.

This clonotype was seen a single time. This chain joins TRBV14 and TRBJ2-3; no definite D call. This CDR3 contains 16 residues. Germline V gives CDR1 SGHDN, CDR2 FVKESK. V shed 0 bases and J shed 2 bases, with 12 bases lying between them. The DNA of the CDR3 is TGTGCCAGCAGCCAAGATCTGATATCTTCCACAGATACGCAGTATTTT. This encodes CASSQDLISSTDTQYF.